These 8 T cell receptor beta chains originate from one sample sequenced in a study of a mutant IDH1 vaccine in newly diagnosed glioma. The time point: week 11, during vaccination. In the vaccine, a single dose held 300 ug of the mutant IDH1 20-mer peptide, along with topical imiquimod. The assay was immunoSEQ multiplex PCR, and TCRdb's table has in-frame clones only and misses some. This sample has 110,000 or so clones, with about nine tenths found just once. These receptors' antigens are unknown. Sequences were derived from PBMCs, sampled from a glioma patient whose treatment included an IDH1 peptide vaccine. Every receptor here comes from a woman between 50 and 59 years old with glioma.

This chain connects TRBV7-2 to TRBJ1-2, with D hard to call. The CDR3 is made up of 14 amino acids. Germline CDR1 SGHTA, CDR2 FQGNSA. V was pared by 1 base and J by 4 bases, with 10 bases between. In DNA, the CDR3 is TGTGCCAGCAGCTTAGTCAGAGGAACCTATGGCTACACCTTC. Its translation: CASSLVRGTYGYTF.

The chain has TRBV2 and TRBJ2-1, with 8 bases that match TRBD2. The CDR3 sequence is 16 residues long. Germline values: CDR1 SNHLY, CDR2 FYNNEI. V shed 6 bases and J 3 bases; nucleotides not matched to a gene: 10. The CDR3 nucleotides are TGTGCCAGCAGCCAAGCGTCTAGCGGGTTCTACAATGAGCAGTTCTTC. It specifies CASSQASSGFYNEQFF.

The chain couples TRBV18 to TRBJ1-5, with TRBD1 matching over 7 bases. The V gene end was trimmed by 5 bases and the J gene end by 5 bases; junction bases not matched to a gene: 6. This CDR3 is built from 14 residues. CDR1 is KGHSH and CDR2 is LQKENI in the germline V gene. In DNA, the CDR3 is TGTGCCAGCTCAGCCACAGGGGCTGATCAGCCCCAGCATTTT. Its translation is CASSATGADQPQHF.

The chain links TRBV18 to TRBJ2-3; tentative D call: TRBD2 (6 bases). Trimming cost V 6 bases and J 2 bases, with 15 bases left between them. CDR3 length: 15 residues. Germline-derived CDR1 and CDR2 are KGHSH and LQKENI. CDR3 sequence reads: CASSLGAGDTDTQYF. The DNA of the CDR3 is TGTGCCAGCTCTCTTGGAGCGGGCGACACAGATACGCAGTATTTT.

CDR3 coding DNA: TGTGCCAGCAGCCCGGACAGGGGAAACTACGAGCAGTACTTC. It codes for CASSPDRGNYEQYF. The J gene is TRBJ2-7, the V gene TRBV5-6; 9 nucleotides agree with TRBD1. The CDR3 length is 14 residues. Germline CDR1 is SGHDT and CDR2 is YYEEEE. The trim removed 4 bases at V and 3 bases at J, leaving 5 bases unmatched.

The chain has TRBV29-1 and TRBJ2-2, with 8 bases that match TRBD1. CDR1 SQVTM and CDR2 ANQGSEA come from the germline V gene. The CDR3 extends over 14 amino acids. J lost 4 bases, V lost 1 base, and 2 bases had no gene match. CDR3 sequence reads: CSVEGTGFTGELFF. CDR3 nucleotides: TGCAGCGTTGAAGGGACAGGGTTCACCGGGGAGCTGTTTTTT.

The chain has TRBV6-5 and TRBJ2-3; perhaps TRBD1 as D (5 bases). The CDR3 covers 16 residues. Looked up from germline, CDR1 is MNHEY and CDR2 is SVGAGI. The V end was cut by 4 bases, the J end by 1 base, with 15 bases between. CDR3 DNA: TGTGCCAGCAGTTTCCGAGTGGGGCAGGGCACAGATACGCAGTATTTT. Its protein is CASSFRVGQGTDTQYF.

The chain carries TRBV30 and TRBJ1-1, with unresolved D. The germline CDR1 and CDR2 sequences are GTSNPN and SVGIG (reference sequence). This CDR3 is 13 amino acids long. The V gene lost 0 bases and the J gene lost 3 bases, with 8 bases spanning the gap. The CDR3 nucleotides read TGTGCCTGGAGTGTACTTGTATACACTGAAGCTTTCTTT. Amino acid sequence: CAWSVLVYTEAFF.